These T cell receptor beta chains were read from a single sample in a study of regulatory T cells in long-lasting Graves disease. TCRdb independently ran MiXCR on the multiplex PCR reads; one entry per CDR3 protein. Here the sample spans a few hundred thousand distinct CDR3 sequences, 15% to 20% being singletons. The input for sequencing was peripheral blood mononuclear cells (PBMCs), taken at new diagnosis, from a patient treated with antithyroid drugs. The receptors originated from a female donor with Graves disease. Each CDR3 is given with its conserved first and last residue. A D gene is named only where the DNA matches it firmly. A clone size is listed for some rows: how often the clone was seen (once, few, many), or a class if it is expanded.

CDR3 DNA	CDR3 protein	D gene	V gene	clone size	J gene
TGTGCCAGCGAGAAAGGACAGGCGACCTACGAGCAGTACTTC	CASEKGQATYEQYF	TRBD1	TRBV2	many	TRBJ2-7
TGTGCCAGCAGTTCTTACCGGGTCCTACCCTTTACTGGGGCCAACGTCCTGACTTTC	CASSSYRVLPFTGANVLTF	-	TRBV12-3/TRBV12-4	many	TRBJ2-6
TGTGCCAGCAGTTTAAGGGCCCTAGCGGGAGGTGGTACAGATACGCAGTATTTT	CASSLRALAGGGTDTQYF	TRBD2	TRBV27	many	TRBJ2-3
TGTGCCAGCAGCTCGACTAGCGGGATAACAGATACGCAGTATTTT	CASSSTSGITDTQYF	TRBD2	TRBV7-2	many	TRBJ2-3
TGCGCCGCCCATACGCAGTATTTT	CAAHTQYF	-	TRBV10-1	few	TRBJ2-3
TGTGCCACCACTGACAGTAGGAACACTGAAGCTTTCTTT	CATTDSRNTEAFF	-	TRBV6-1	many	TRBJ1-1
TGTGCCAGCAGCCCGGGACTAGCGGGAGGGCCGAACACCGGGGAGCTGTTTTTT	CASSPGLAGGPNTGELFF	TRBD2	TRBV7-6	many	TRBJ2-2
TGTGCCGGACAGGGGGGAAGTTCGGCCTACGAGCAGTACTTC	CAGQGGSSAYEQYF	TRBD1	TRBV30	many	TRBJ2-7
TGTGCCAGCAGTTACCAGGGACAGTTCTACCGAAACACCATATATTTT	CASSYQGQFYRNTIYF	TRBD1	TRBV12-3/TRBV12-4	many	TRBJ1-3
TGTGCCAGCAGTTACGACCGGGACGGAGCCTCTGGAAACACCATATATTTT	CASSYDRDGASGNTIYF	-	TRBV6-5	many	TRBJ1-3
TGTGCCAGCACACAGGGGAGGTTGGAGACCCAGTACTTC	CASTQGRLETQYF	-	TRBV2	many	TRBJ2-5
TGCAGTGCTAGAGGAAACGGGGCTGGCTCCTACGAGCAGTACTTC	CSARGNGAGSYEQYF	-	TRBV20-1	few	TRBJ2-7
TGTGCCAGCAGTGGGCTAGCGGGAGGCGCGGGGGAGCTGTTTTTT	CASSGLAGGAGELFF	TRBD2	TRBV6-1	many	TRBJ2-2
TGTGCCAGCAGTGCGACTAGCGGGAGGGCCGGAACGCAGTATTTT	CASSATSGRAGTQYF	TRBD2	TRBV12-3/TRBV12-4	many	TRBJ2-3
TGTGCCAGCAGCTTAGAGGACGCGAGCTCCTACAATGAGCAGTTCTTC	CASSLEDASSYNEQFF	-	TRBV7-9	few	TRBJ2-1
TGTGCCAGCAGCTTGCTCGGACAGGGAGGGGACGAGCAGTACTTC	CASSLLGQGGDEQYF	-	TRBV11-2	many	TRBJ2-7
TGTGCCAGCAGTTACGGGGGAAACGCTGAAGCTTTCTTT	CASSYGGNAEAFF	-	TRBV6-9	-	TRBJ1-1
TGTGCCATCAGTGGGACTGGAGAAAAACTGTTTTTT	CAISGTGEKLFF	-	TRBV10-3	many	TRBJ1-4
TGTGCCAGCAGCTTAGCAGGGATGAGCAATCAGCCCCAGCATTTT	CASSLAGMSNQPQHF	-	TRBV7-8	many	TRBJ1-5
TGCGCCAGCAGCTTGGGTTCCAGGGACGAAGCTTTCTTT	CASSLGSRDEAFF	-	TRBV5-1	-	TRBJ1-1
TGTGCCATCAGTGCCAACAGGGACCTCTACGAGCAGTACTTC	CAISANRDLYEQYF	-	TRBV10-3	many	TRBJ2-7
TGCAGTGCCAAGGGACAGGGGGTGGAGACCCAGTACTTC	CSAKGQGVETQYF	TRBD1	TRBV20-1	few	TRBJ2-5
TGTGCCAGCAGCGTGGGCGGGGGGGCAAATGAGCAGTTCTTC	CASSVGGGANEQFF	TRBD2	TRBV5-4	few	TRBJ2-1
TGTGCCATCAGTGAACCCGGGACAGCAACCTACGAGCAGTACTTC	CAISEPGTATYEQYF	TRBD1	TRBV10-3	many	TRBJ2-7
TGTGCCAGTAGTATCAGGTCGGGGGACACAGCCCACGAGCAGTACTTC	CASSIRSGDTAHEQYF	-	TRBV19	many	TRBJ2-7
TGTGCCAGCACTGGACTAGCGGGAGGCTTTGAGCAGTTCTTC	CASTGLAGGFEQFF	TRBD2	TRBV6-1	many	TRBJ2-1
TGTGCCAGCAGCTTAGCTTTTAGCGGGCTGAACACCGGGGAGCTGTTTTTT	CASSLAFSGLNTGELFF	TRBD2	TRBV11-2	many	TRBJ2-2
TGCAGTGCTGATTCCCCCAGGAGGGGGGGCACCTATGGCTACACCTTC	CSADSPRRGGTYGYTF	-	TRBV20-1	-	TRBJ1-2
TGCGCCAGCTCAACAGGGGGCGCTATCAATGAGCAGTTCTTC	CASSTGGAINEQFF	TRBD1	TRBV5-1	many	TRBJ2-1
TGCAGTGCTAGTTATGGGGACCAGGGCACAGATACGCAGTATTTT	CSASYGDQGTDTQYF	-	TRBV20-1	many	TRBJ2-3
TGTGCCTGGAGGGCAGGGGGCGTCACTGAAGCTTTCTTT	CAWRAGGVTEAFF	TRBD1	TRBV30	many	TRBJ1-1
TGTGCCATCAGATCGATGCTTGGCTACACCTTC	CAIRSMLGYTF	-	TRBV10-3	many	TRBJ1-2
TGCAGTGCTAGAGGACAGGCGAATCAGCCCCAGCATTTT	CSARGQANQPQHF	-	TRBV20-1	many	TRBJ1-5